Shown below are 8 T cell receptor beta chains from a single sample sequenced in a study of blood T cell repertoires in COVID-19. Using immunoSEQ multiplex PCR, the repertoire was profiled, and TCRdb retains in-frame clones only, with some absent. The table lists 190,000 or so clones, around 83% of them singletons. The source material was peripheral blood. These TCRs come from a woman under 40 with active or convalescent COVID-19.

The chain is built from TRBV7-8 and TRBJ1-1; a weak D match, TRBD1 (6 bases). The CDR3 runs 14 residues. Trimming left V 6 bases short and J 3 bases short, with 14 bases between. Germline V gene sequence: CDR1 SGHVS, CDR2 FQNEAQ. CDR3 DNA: TGTGCCAGCAGGTGGGACACTAAGGACACTGAAGCTTTCTTT. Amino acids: CASRWDTKDTEAFF.

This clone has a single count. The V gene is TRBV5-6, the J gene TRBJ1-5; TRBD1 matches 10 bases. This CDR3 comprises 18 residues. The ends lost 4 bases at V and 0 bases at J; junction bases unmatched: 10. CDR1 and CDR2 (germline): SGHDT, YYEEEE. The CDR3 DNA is TGTGCCAGCAGCACCGCGGGACAGGGGCTGTATAGCAATCAGCCCCAGCATTTT. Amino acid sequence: CASSTAGQGLYSNQPQHF.

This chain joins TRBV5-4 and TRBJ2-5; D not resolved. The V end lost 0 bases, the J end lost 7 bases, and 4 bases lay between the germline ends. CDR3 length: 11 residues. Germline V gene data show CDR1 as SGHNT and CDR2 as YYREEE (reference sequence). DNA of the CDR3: TGTGCCAGCAGCTTGGGTATGACCCAGTACTTC. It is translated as CASSLGMTQYF.

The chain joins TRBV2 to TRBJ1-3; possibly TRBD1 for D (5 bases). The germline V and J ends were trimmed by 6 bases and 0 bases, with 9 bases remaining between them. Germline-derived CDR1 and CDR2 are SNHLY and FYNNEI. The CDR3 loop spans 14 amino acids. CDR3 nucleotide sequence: TGTGCCAGCAGCACAGGTCTCTCTGGAAACACCATATATTTT. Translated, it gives CASSTGLSGNTIYF.

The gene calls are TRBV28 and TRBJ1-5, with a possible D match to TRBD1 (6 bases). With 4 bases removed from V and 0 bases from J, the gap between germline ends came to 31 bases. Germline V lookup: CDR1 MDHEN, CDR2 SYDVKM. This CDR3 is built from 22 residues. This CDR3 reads CASSSNGRAGGAPSYSNQPQHF. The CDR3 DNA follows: TGTGCCAGCAGTTCCAACGGGCGGGCGGGGGGCGCACCGTCCTATAGCAATCAGCCCCAGCATTTT.

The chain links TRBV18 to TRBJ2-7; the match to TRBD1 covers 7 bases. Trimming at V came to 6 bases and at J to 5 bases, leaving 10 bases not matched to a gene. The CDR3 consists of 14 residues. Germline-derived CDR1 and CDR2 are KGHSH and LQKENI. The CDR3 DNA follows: TGTGCCAGCTCCCCGACAGGGAGCAGGAACGAGCAGTACTTC. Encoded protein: CASSPTGSRNEQYF.

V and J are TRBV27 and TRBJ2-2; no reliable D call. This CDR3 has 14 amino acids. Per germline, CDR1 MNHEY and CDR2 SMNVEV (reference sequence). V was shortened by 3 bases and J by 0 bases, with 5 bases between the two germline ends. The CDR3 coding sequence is TGTGCCAGCAGTTTTGGCTCGAACACCGGGGAGCTGTTTTTT. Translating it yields CASSFGSNTGELFF.

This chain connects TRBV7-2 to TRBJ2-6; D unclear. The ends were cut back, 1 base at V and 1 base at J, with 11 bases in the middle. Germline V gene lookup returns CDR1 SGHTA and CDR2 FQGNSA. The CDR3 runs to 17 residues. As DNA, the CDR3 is TGTGCCAGCAGCTTAGGTTCGTGGCTTTCTGGGGCCAACGTCCTGACTTTC. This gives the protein CASSLGSWLSGANVLTF.